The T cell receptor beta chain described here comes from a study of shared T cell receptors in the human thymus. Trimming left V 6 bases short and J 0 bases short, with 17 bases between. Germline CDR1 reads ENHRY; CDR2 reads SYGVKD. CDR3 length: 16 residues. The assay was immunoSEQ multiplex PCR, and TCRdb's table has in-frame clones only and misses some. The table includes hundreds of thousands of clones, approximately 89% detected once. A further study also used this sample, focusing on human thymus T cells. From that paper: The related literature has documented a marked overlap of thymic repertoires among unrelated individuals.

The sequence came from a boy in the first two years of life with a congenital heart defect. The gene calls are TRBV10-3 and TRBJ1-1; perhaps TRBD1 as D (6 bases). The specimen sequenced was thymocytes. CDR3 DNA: TGTGCCATCAGACACGACTCCGACAGGATGAACACTGAAGCTTTCTTT. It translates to CAIRHDSDRMNTEAFF.